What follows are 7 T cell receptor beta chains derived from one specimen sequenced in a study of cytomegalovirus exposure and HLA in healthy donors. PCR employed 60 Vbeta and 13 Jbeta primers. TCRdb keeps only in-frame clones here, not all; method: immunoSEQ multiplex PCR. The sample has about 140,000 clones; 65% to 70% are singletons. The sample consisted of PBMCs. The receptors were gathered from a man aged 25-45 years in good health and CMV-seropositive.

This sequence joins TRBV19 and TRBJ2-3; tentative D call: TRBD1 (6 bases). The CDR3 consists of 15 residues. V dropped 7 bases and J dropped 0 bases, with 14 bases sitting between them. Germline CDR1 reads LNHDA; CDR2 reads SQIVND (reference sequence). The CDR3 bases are TGTGCCAGTACGTTCTCGGGACAAAGCACAGATACGCAGTATTTT. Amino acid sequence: CASTFSGQSTDTQYF.

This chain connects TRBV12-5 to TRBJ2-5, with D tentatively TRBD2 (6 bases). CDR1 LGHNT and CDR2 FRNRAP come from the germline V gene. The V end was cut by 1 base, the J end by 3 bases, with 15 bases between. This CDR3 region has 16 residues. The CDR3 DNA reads TGTGCTAGTGGTTTGGCCGGGGGACCCTCCGAAGAGACCCAGTACTTC. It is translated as CASGLAGGPSEETQYF.

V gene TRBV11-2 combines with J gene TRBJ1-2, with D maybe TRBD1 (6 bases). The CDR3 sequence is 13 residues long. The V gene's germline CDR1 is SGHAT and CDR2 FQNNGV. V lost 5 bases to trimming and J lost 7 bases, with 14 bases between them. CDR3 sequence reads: CASSTYRAGGYTF. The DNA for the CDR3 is TGTGCCAGCAGCACCTACAGGGCTGGTGGCTACACCTTC.

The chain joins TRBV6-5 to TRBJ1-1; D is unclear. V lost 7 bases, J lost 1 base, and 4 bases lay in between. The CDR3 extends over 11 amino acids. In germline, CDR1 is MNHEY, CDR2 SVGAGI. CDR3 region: CASTENTEAFF. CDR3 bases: TGTGCCAGCACAGAGAACACTGAAGCTTTCTTT.

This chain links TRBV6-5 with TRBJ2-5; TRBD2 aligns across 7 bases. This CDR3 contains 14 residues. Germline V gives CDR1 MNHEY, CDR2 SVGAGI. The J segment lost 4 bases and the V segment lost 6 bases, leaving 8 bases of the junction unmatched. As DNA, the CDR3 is TGTGCCAGCAGATCCTCGTGGGGGGGAGAGACCCAGTACTTC. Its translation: CASRSSWGGETQYF.

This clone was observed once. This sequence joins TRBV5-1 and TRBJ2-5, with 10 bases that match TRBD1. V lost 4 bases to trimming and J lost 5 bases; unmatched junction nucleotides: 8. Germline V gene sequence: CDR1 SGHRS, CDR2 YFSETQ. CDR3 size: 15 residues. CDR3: CASSPGDRGAETQYF. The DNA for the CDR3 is TGCGCCAGCAGCCCGGGGGACAGGGGAGCGGAGACCCAGTACTTC.

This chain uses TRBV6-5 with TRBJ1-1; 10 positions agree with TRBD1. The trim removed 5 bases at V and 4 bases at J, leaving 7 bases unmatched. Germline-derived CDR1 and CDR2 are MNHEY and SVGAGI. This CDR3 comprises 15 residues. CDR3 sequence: CASSGPGQGVTEAFF. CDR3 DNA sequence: TGTGCCAGCAGTGGCCCTGGACAGGGGGTCACTGAAGCTTTCTTT.